This is a list of T cell receptor beta chains from one sample in a study of early T cells in non-severe SARS-CoV-2 infection. TCRdb recomputed calls from the 5' RACE reads with MiXCR, one row per CDR3 protein. This table has 80,000 to 100,000 distinct CDR3 sequences, approximately 15% appearing once. The material sequenced was whole blood. These receptor sequences come from an adult who was a healthcare worker with PCR-confirmed SARS-CoV-2 infection or an uninfected control (not recorded which). CDR3s include the opening cysteine and the closing phenylalanine or tryptophan. The D gene is left open where the match is weak. A row's size may be missing; if present it is once, few, many or a size class.

CDR3 DNA,CDR3 protein,clone size,D gene,V gene,J gene
TGCAGTGCTAGAGAGAGGCGGGAGATAGCCAATGAGCAGTTCTTC,CSARERREIANEQFF,few,TRBD2,TRBV20-1,TRBJ2-1
TGCAGCGTTGAAGAAAGGGTAGGCACCGGGGAGCTGTTTTTT,CSVEERVGTGELFF,NA,NA,TRBV29-1,TRBJ2-2
TGTGCCAGCAGCTCCCCCCCGACGGGGAACAACGAGCAGTACTTC,CASSSPPTGNNEQYF,NA,NA,TRBV7-9,TRBJ2-7
TGTGCCAGCAGCCGCGCAGGGGGAGGTGGAGAGACCCAGTACTTC,CASSRAGGGGETQYF,NA,NA,TRBV7-7,TRBJ2-5
TGTGCCAGCAGCCAAGTCCAGGACAGGGGGCGAGCTTTCTTT,CASSQVQDRGRAFF,NA,TRBD1,TRBV7-9,TRBJ1-1
TGCAGTGCTAGGGCCGGGGCAGCTCGCAATCAGCCCCAGCATTTT,CSARAGAARNQPQHF,many,NA,TRBV20-1,TRBJ1-5
TGTGCCAGCAGCCGGACTAAGGGTAGCGTAACCTACGAGCAGTACTTC,CASSRTKGSVTYEQYF,few,NA,TRBV11-2,TRBJ2-7
TGTGCCAGTAGCCATCTCCTAGCGGGGGCGGAGACCCAGTACTTC,CASSHLLAGAETQYF,NA,TRBD2,TRBV19,TRBJ2-5
TGTGCCAGCAGCTCCAGGAGTTCCAACAATGAGCAGTTCTTC,CASSSRSSNNEQFF,few,NA,TRBV7-9,TRBJ2-1
TGTGCCAGCAGCTTAAACCCCGGGAGGAACAACAATGAGCAGTTCTTC,CASSLNPGRNNNEQFF,many,TRBD2,TRBV7-2,TRBJ2-1
TGTGCCAGCAGCTTAGCCGGACAGGGCAATCAGCCCCAGCATTTT,CASSLAGQGNQPQHF,many,TRBD1,TRBV7-9,TRBJ1-5
TGCGCCAGCAGCTTAAGACTAGCGGGACTCTACAATGAGCAGTTCTTC,CASSLRLAGLYNEQFF,many,TRBD2,TRBV5-1,TRBJ2-1
TGCAGTGCTAGAGAAAGACTAGCGGGAGGAGAGACCCAGTACTTC,CSARERLAGGETQYF,few,TRBD2,TRBV20-1,TRBJ2-5
TGTGCCAGCGGAAACGTGGAACAGTATTTT,CASGNVEQYF,NA,NA,TRBV3-1,TRBJ2-3
TGTGCCAGCAGCTTTTCTAGCGGGTTGGCCAAAAACATTCAGTACTTC,CASSFSSGLAKNIQYF,few,TRBD2,TRBV7-2,TRBJ2-4
TGTGCCAGCAGTTTAGATGTAGGGATGGAGACCCAGTACTTC,CASSLDVGMETQYF,few,NA,TRBV12-3/TRBV12-4,TRBJ2-5
TGTGCCAGCAGTTTCAGGCAGGTGGGACCCTACGAGCAGTACTTC,CASSFRQVGPYEQYF,few,NA,TRBV12-3/TRBV12-4,TRBJ2-7
TGTGCCAGCAGCTTAGTGGCGGAAGAGACCCAGTACTTC,CASSLVAEETQYF,few,NA,TRBV7-9,TRBJ2-5
TGCAGCGCCCACGACAGGGCCGGAGGTGGCTACACCTTC,CSAHDRAGGGYTF,NA,TRBD1,TRBV29-1,TRBJ1-2
TGTGCCAGCAGTGAAGCGCGGACAGGGATGGTGAACACTGAAGCTTTCTTT,CASSEARTGMVNTEAFF,NA,TRBD1,TRBV2,TRBJ1-1
TGTGCCAGCAGCTTAGTCCCGGGACAGGGGAATGATCAGCCCCAGCATTTT,CASSLVPGQGNDQPQHF,few,TRBD1,TRBV7-9,TRBJ1-5
TGTGCCAGCAGTGAGCGCAGGGTCGGCAATCAGCCCCAGCATTTT,CASSERRVGNQPQHF,NA,NA,TRBV6-1,TRBJ1-5
TGTGCCAGCAGCTTTGACTGGTCTGCAGATACGCAGTATTTT,CASSFDWSADTQYF,few,NA,TRBV7-8,TRBJ2-3
TGTGCCAGCAGAAGTGGAGGCAGGTCCGGCTACACCTTC,CASRSGGRSGYTF,many,NA,TRBV27,TRBJ1-2
TGTGCCAGCAGCCAAGATCCTAATTTCCGAGGGGAGAAGGACGAGCAGTACTTC,CASSQDPNFRGEKDEQYF,many,NA,TRBV4-2,TRBJ2-7
TGTGCCAGCACTAGGGGACTAGCGGACAATGAGCAGTTCTTC,CASTRGLADNEQFF,NA,NA,TRBV12-1,TRBJ2-1
TGTGCCAGCAGTTGGGGTGGACAAAATGAAAAACTGTTTTTT,CASSWGGQNEKLFF,few,NA,TRBV11-2,TRBJ1-4
TGCGCCAGCAGTTCCCAGGGGGGACAGGGCTCGGTAGCTTTCTTT,CASSSQGGQGSVAFF,NA,TRBD1,TRBV10-2,TRBJ1-1
TGTGCCAGCTCACCACCGACAGGCCGACGCTACGAGCAGTACTTC,CASSPPTGRRYEQYF,few,NA,TRBV18,TRBJ2-7
TGTGCCAGCAGCTTAGGTCGGGCGGCCGGGGAGCTGTTTTTT,CASSLGRAAGELFF,few,NA,TRBV7-2,TRBJ2-2
TGTGCCTGGAGTCCGGGGAGGGCCTCCGGCGAGCAGTACTTC,CAWSPGRASGEQYF,many,TRBD2,TRBV30,TRBJ2-7
TGTGCCAGCAGGCGTCCGTCCGGGCGGACCCACGAGCAGTACTTC,CASRRPSGRTHEQYF,NA,NA,TRBV12-3/TRBV12-4,TRBJ2-7
TGTGCCAGCAGAGCTTGGATCGAGACCCAGTACTTC,CASRAWIETQYF,few,NA,TRBV7-2,TRBJ2-5
TGTGCCAGCACGGGGGAGCGGGATTCTGATGAGCAGTTCTTC,CASTGERDSDEQFF,many,TRBD2,TRBV19,TRBJ2-1
TGCAGTGCTGACTACGCCGGGGAGCTGTTTTTT,CSADYAGELFF,few,NA,TRBV20-1,TRBJ2-2
TGTGCCAGCAGCTCGGGGACAGGGAGCTCCTACGAGCAGTACTTC,CASSSGTGSSYEQYF,NA,TRBD1,TRBV5-4,TRBJ2-7
TGTGCCAGCTCACCGTCCCGCCGTGGTCAGCCCCAGCATTTT,CASSPSRRGQPQHF,NA,NA,TRBV18,TRBJ1-5
TGTGCCAGCAGTTATCACGCGGGACTAGCGGGAGGACGCTCCGAGCAGTACTTC,CASSYHAGLAGGRSEQYF,many,TRBD2,TRBV6-5,TRBJ2-7
TGTGCCAGCAGCCAAGGGCTAGCGGGGCCAGATACGCAGTATTTT,CASSQGLAGPDTQYF,NA,TRBD2,TRBV4-2,TRBJ2-3
TGTGCCAGCAGCTCCCACAGGGGGAATGAGCAGTTCTTC,CASSSHRGNEQFF,many,TRBD1,TRBV4-2,TRBJ2-1
TGTGCCAGCAGTTATCCGAGGGGCCTTCGGTACGAGCAGTACTTC,CASSYPRGLRYEQYF,NA,NA,TRBV6-5,TRBJ2-7
TGTGCCAGCAGTACGGGACTAGCGTTCTACGAGCAGTACTTC,CASSTGLAFYEQYF,many,TRBD2,TRBV27,TRBJ2-7